This T cell receptor beta chain emerged from a study of T cell repertoires and HLA-DP antigens. Study-level information: The donors, ranging 18-to-29 to 60-to-69 years, included a couple of males and one female.

The CDR3 spans 15 residues. Per germline, CDR1 KGHSH and CDR2 LQKENI. V was clipped by 3 bases and J by 0 bases; unmatched bases: 3. Points on this clone: The antigen remains unidentified.

Primers targeted 54 TRBV and 13 TRBJ segments. Repertoires were generated with immunoSEQ multiplex PCR, while TCRdb's copy carries only in-frame clones and drops some. The data contain around 100,000 clones, more than 85% of them seen just once; the ten biggest clones take up around 0.25%. Sequencing input: CD4+ T cells from PBMCs. The origin of this receptor is a woman between 18 and 29 years old in good health and CMV-seronegative. The gene calls are TRBV18 and TRBJ2-3; 7 nucleotides agree with TRBD1. This CDR3 reads CASSPGQVSTDTQYF. The CDR3 nucleotides are TGTGCCAGCTCACCTGGACAGGTTAGCACAGATACGCAGTATTTT.